Here is one T cell receptor beta chain with its context. The CDR3 sequence is 16 residues long. Germline values: CDR1 SGHRS, CDR2 YFSETQ. V trimming: 2 bases; J trimming: 9 bases; junction bases outside the gene matches: 8. Here immunoSEQ multiplex PCR was the method, and the copy in TCRdb shows in-frame clones only, minus some. The sample has around 60,000 clones; around 87% are singletons. These data are taken from a study of blood T cell repertoires in COVID-19. Sequencing input: peripheral blood. The chain recombines TRBV5-1 with TRBJ2-1; 13 bases line up with TRBD2. The TCR was taken from a human donor in a cohort sampled during active COVID-19. The CDR3 sequence is CASSLPGLAGAAEQFF. The CDR3 region has the DNA TGCGCCAGCAGCTTACCCGGACTAGCGGGGGCCGCTGAGCAGTTCTTC.